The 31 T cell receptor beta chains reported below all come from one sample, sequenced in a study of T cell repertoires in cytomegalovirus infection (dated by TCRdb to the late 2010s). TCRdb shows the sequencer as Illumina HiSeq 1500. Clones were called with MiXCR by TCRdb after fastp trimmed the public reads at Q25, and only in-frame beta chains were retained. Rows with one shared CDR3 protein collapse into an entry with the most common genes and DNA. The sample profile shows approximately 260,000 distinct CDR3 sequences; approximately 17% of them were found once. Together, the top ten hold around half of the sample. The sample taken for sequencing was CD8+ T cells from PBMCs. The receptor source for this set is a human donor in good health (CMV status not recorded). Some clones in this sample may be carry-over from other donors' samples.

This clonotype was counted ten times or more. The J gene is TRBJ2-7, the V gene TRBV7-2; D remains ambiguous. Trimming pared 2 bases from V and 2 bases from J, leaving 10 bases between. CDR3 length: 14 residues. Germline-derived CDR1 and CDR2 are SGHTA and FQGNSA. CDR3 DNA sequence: TGTGCCAGCAGCTTAACCCGGCAGCCCTACGAGCAGTACTTC. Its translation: CASSLTRQPYEQYF.

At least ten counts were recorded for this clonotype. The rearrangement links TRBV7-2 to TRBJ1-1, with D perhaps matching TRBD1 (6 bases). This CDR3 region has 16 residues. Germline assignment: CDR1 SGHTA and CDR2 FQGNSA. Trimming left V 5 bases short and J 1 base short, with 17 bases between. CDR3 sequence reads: CASSPPWTAKNTEAFF. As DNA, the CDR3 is TGTGCCAGCAGCCCACCCTGGACAGCCAAGAACACTGAAGCTTTCTTT.

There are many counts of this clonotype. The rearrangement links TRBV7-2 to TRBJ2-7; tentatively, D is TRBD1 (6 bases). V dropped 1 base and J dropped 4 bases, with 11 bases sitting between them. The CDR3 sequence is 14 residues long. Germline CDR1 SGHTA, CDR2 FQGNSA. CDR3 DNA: TGTGCCAGCAGCTTAGTTACAGGGTCGTACGAGCAGTACTTC. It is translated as CASSLVTGSYEQYF.

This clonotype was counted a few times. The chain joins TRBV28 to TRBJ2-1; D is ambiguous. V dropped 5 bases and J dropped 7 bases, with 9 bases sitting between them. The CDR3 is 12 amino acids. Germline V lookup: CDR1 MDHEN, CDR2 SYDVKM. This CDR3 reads CASSLTKNEQFF. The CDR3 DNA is TGTGCCAGCAGTCTCACAAAAAATGAGCAGTTCTTC. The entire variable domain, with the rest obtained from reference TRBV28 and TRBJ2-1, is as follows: DVKVTQSSRYLVKRTGEKVFLECVQDMDHENMFWYRQDPGLGLRLIYFSYDVKMKEKGDIPEGYSVSREKKERFSLILESASTNQTSMYLCASSLTKNEQFFGPGTRLTVL.

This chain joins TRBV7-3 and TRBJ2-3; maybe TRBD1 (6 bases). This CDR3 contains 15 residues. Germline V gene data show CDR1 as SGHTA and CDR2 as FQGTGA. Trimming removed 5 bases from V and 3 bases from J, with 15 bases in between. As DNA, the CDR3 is TGTGCCAGCAGCAGGGGGACGGGTAGTACAGATACGCAGTATTTT. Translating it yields CASSRGTGSTDTQYF.

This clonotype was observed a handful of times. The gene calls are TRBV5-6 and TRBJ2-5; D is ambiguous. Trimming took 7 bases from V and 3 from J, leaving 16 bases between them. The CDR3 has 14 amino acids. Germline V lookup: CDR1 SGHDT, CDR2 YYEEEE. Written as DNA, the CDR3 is TGTGCCAGCTGCTATGGTGTCAGCAAAGAGACCCAGTACTTC. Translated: CASCYGVSKETQYF.

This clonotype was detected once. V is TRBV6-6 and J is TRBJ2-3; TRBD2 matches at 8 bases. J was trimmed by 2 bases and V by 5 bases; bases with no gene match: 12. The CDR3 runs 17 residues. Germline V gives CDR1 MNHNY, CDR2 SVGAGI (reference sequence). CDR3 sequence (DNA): TGTGCCAGCAGTACTATTAGCGGGGTCTCCTTCACAGATACGCAGTATTTT. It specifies CASSTISGVSFTDTQYF.

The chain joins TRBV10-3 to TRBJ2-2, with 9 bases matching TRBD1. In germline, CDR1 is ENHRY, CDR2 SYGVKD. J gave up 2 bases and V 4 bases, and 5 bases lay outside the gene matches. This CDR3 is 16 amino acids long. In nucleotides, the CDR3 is TGTGCCATCAGTGGACCGGGACAGGGAAACACCGGGGAGCTGTTTTTT. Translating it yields CAISGPGQGNTGELFF.

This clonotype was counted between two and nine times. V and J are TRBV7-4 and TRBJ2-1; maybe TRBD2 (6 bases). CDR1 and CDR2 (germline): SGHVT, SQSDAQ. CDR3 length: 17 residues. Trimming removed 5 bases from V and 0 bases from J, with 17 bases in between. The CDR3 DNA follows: TGTGCCAGCAGCCCGCGGGGCGGGGCCTCCTCCTACAATGAGCAGTTCTTC. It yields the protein CASSPRGGASSYNEQFF.

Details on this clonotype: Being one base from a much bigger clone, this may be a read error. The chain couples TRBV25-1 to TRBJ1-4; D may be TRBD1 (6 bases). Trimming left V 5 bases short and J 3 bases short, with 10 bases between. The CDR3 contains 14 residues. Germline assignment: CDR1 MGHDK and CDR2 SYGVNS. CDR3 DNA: TGTGCCAGCAGTACGGACAGATCTAATGAAAAACTGTTTTTT. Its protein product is CASSTDRSNEKLFF. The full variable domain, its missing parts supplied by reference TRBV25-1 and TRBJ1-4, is EADIYQTPRYLVIGTGKKITLECSQTMGHDKMYWYQQDPGMELHLIHYSYGVNSTEKGDLSSESTVSRIRTEHFPLTLESARPSHTSQYLCASSTDRSNEKLFFGSGTQLSVL.

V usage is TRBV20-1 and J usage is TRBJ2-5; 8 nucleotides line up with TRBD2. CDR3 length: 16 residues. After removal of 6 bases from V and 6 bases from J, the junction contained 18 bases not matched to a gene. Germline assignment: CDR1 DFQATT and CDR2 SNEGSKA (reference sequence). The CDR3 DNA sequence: TGCAGTGCAACCGGGACTAGAATCGGGGGGGGCCAGACCCAGTACTTC. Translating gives CSATGTRIGGGQTQYF.

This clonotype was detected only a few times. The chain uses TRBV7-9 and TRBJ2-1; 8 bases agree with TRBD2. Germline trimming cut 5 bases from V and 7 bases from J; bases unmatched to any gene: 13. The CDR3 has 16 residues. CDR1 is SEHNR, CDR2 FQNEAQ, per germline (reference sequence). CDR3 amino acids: CASSPPGVVAGNEQFF. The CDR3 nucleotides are TGTGCCAGCAGCCCCCCCGGAGTAGTAGCGGGGAATGAGCAGTTCTTC.

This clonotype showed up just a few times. CDR3 bases: TGCGCCAGCAGCCAAGGACCGGTAGGAATTTACGAGCAGTACTTC. Its translation is CASSQGPVGIYEQYF. The J gene is TRBJ2-7, the V gene TRBV4-3; D call uncertain. CDR1 and CDR2 (germline): LGHNA, YSLEER. V was clipped by 1 base and J by 4 bases, with 14 bases between them. There are 15 residues in the CDR3.

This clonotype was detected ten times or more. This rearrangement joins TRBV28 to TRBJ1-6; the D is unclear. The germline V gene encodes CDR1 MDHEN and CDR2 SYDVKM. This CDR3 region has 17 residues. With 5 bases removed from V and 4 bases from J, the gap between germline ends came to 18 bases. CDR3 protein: CASSTRAETGYNSPLHF. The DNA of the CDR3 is TGTGCCAGCAGTACACGAGCCGAGACCGGATATAATTCACCCCTCCACTTT.

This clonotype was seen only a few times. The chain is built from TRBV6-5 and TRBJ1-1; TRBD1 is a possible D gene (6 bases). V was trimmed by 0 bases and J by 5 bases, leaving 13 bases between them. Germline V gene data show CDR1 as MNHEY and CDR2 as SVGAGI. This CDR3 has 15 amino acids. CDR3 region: CASSYSTTGRTEAFF. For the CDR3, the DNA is TGTGCCAGCAGTTACTCGACCACAGGGAGGACTGAAGCTTTCTTT.

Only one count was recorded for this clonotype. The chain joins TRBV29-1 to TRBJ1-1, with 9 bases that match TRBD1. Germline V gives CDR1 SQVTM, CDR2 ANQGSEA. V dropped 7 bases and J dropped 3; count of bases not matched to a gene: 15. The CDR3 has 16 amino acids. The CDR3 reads CSAGPGTGRDYTEAFF. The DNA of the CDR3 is TGCAGCGCGGGTCCCGGGACAGGGAGGGACTACACTGAAGCTTTCTTT.

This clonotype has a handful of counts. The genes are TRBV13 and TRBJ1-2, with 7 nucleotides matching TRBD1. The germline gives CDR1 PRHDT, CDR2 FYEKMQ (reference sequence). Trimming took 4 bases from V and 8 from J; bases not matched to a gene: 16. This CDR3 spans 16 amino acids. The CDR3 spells CASSSGGRMTGNGYTF. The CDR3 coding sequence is TGTGCCAGCAGCTCCGGTGGCCGCATGACAGGGAACGGCTACACCTTC.

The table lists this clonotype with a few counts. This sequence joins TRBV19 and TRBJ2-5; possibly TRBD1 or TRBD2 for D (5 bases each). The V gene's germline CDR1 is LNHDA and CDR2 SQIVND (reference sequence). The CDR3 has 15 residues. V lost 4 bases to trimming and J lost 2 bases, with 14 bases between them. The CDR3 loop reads CASSNGASRQETQYF. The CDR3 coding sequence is TGTGCCAGTAGTAACGGGGCCTCTCGGCAAGAGACCCAGTACTTC.

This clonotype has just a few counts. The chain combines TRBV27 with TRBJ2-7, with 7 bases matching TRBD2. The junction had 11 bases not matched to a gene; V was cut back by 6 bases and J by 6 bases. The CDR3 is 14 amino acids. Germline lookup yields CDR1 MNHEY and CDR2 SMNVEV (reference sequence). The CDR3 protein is CASSHGRMGLEQYF. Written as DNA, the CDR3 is TGTGCCAGCAGCCACGGGAGGATGGGTCTCGAGCAGTACTTC.

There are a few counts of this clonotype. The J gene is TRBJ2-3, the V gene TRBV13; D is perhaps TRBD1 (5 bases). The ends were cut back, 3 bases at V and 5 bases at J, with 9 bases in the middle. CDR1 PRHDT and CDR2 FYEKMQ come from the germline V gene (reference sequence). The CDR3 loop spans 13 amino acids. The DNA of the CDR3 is TGTGCCAGCAGCTTCCAGGGTGGAGATACGCAGTATTTT. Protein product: CASSFQGGDTQYF.

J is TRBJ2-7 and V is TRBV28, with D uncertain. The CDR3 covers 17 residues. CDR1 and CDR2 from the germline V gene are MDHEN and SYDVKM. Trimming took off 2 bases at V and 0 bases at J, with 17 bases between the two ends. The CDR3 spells CASSLDPRSLSSYEQYF. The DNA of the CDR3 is TGTGCCAGCAGTTTAGACCCTAGATCCTTGAGCTCCTACGAGCAGTACTTC.

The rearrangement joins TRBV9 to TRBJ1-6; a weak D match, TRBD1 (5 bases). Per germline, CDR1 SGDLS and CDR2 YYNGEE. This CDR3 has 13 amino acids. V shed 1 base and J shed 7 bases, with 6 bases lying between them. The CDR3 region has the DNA TGTGCCAGCAGCGTATGGGGGAATTCACCCCTCCACTTT. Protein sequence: CASSVWGNSPLHF.

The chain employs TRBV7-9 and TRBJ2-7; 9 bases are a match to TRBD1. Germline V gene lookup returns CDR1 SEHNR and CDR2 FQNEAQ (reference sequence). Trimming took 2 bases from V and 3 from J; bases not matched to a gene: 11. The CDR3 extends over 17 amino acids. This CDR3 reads CASSLPKGQGRDYEQYF. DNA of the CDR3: TGTGCCAGCAGCTTACCTAAGGGACAGGGTCGAGACTACGAGCAGTACTTC.

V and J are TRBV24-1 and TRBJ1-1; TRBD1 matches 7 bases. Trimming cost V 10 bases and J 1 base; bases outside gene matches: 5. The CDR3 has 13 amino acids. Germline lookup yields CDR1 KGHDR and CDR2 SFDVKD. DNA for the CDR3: TGTGCCACGGAGGACAGGCGGAACACTGAAGCTTTCTTT. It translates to CATEDRRNTEAFF.

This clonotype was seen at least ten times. The CDR3 DNA is TGTGCCAGCAGCTTAGTAGCGGGGGGGGGAAGCTCCTACGAGCAGTACTTC. It encodes CASSLVAGGGSSYEQYF. This rearrangement joins TRBV7-6 to TRBJ2-7; TRBD2 agrees at 11 bases. Germline CDR1 and CDR2: SGHVS and FNYEAQ. The V gene end was trimmed by 1 base and the J gene end by 0 bases; junction bases not matched to a gene: 5. The CDR3 is 17 residues long.

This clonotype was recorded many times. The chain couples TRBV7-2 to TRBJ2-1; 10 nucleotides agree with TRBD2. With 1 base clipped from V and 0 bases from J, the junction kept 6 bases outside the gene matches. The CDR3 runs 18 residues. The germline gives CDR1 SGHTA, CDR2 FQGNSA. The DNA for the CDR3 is TGTGCCAGCAGCTTAGGTCTAGCGGGGGATTCCTCCTACAATGAGCAGTTCTTC. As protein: CASSLGLAGDSSYNEQFF.

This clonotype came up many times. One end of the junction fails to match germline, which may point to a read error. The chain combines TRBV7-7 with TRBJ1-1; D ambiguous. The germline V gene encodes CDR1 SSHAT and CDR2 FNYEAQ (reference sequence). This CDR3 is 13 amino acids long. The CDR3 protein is CASSLAENTEAFF. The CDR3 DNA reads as TGTGCTAGCAGCTTGGCCGAGAACACTGAAGCTTTCTTT.

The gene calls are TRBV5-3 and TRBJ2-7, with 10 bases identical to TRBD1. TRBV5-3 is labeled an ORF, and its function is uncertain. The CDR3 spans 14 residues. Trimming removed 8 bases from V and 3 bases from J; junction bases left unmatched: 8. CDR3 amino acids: CASSRRDRGYEQYF. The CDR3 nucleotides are TGTGCCAGCAGCCGCCGGGACAGGGGCTACGAGCAGTACTTC.

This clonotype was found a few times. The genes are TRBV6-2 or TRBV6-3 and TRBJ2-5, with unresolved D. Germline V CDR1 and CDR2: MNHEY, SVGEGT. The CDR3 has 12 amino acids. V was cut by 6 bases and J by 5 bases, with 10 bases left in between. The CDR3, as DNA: TGTGCCAGCAGCCTGCATTGGGAGACCCAGTACTTC. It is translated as CASSLHWETQYF.

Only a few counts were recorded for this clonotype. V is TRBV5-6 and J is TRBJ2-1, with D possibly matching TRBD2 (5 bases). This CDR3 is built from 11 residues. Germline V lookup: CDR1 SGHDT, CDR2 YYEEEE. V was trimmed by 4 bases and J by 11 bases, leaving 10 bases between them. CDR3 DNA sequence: TGTGCCAGCAGCGAGGGCCTGCAGCAGTTCTTC. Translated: CASSEGLQQFF. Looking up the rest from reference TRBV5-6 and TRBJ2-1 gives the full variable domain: DAGVTQSPTHLIKTRGQQVTLRCSPKSGHDTVSWYQQALGQGPQFIFQYYEEEERQRGNFPDRFSGHQFPNYSSELNVNALLLGDSALYLCASSEGLQQFFGPGTRLTVL.

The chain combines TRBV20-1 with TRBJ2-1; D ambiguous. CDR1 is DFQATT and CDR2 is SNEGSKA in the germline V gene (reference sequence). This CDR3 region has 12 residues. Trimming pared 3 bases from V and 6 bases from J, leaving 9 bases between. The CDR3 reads CSARPRINEQFF. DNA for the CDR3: TGCAGTGCTAGGCCTCGCATCAATGAGCAGTTCTTC.